Below, 8 T cell receptor beta chains from the same sample are listed, as sequenced in a study of post-analysis software for immune sequencing data. Study observations and caveats: Patients used a handful of TRBV segments, including TRBV5-6, TRBV5-1 and TRBV20-1, more often than controls.

No antigen has been assigned to these receptors. Unique molecular identifiers were carried by the TCR beta cDNA libraries. TCRdb analysed the PCR reads with MiXCR anew, one entry per CDR3 protein. The repertoire holds 350,000 to 450,000 distinct CDR3 sequences, with about 39% as singletons. Sequences were obtained from blood. These receptor sequences come from a girl under 10 years old with multiple sclerosis.

The V and J genes are TRBV28 and TRBJ2-7; 7 bases align to TRBD1. Germline V lookup: CDR1 MDHEN, CDR2 SYDVKM. CDR3 length equals 14 residues. The V segment lost 11 bases and the J segment 3 bases; nucleotides outside the gene matches: 13. CDR3 in DNA: TGTGCCTGGAACAGGGGAAGTTCGGGCTACGAGCAGTACTTC. This gives the protein CAWNRGSSGYEQYF.

This rearrangement joins TRBV9 to TRBJ2-3; D possibly matches TRBD1 or TRBD2 (5 bases each). Germline CDR1 SGDLS, CDR2 YYNGEE. Trimming took off 4 bases at V and 6 bases at J, with 18 bases between the two ends. The CDR3 is made up of 15 amino acids. Here the CDR3 reads CASSTGTLRGDTQYF. DNA for the CDR3: TGTGCCAGCAGCACCGGGACCCTTAGGGGCGATACGCAGTATTTT.

This chain connects TRBV6-6 to TRBJ2-5, with D hard to call. The CDR3 has 14 residues. V lost 1 base, J lost 1 base, and 7 bases lay in between. CDR1 is MNHNY and CDR2 is SVGAGI in the germline V gene (reference sequence). CDR3 region: CASSYLTLQETQYF. CDR3 bases: TGTGCCAGCAGTTACTTGACTCTCCAAGAGACCCAGTACTTC.

Worth noting for this clonotype: The germline gene is not matched at one end of the junction; a read error may be the cause. The J gene is TRBJ2-7, the V gene TRBV20-1, with 8 bases that match TRBD1. The CDR3 is made up of 14 amino acids. Germline V CDR1 and CDR2: DFQATT, SNEGSKA (reference sequence). Written as DNA, the CDR3 is TGCAGTGTTAGAAAGGCAGGGGGCCTGGACGAGCAGTACTTC. Amino acid sequence: CSVRKAGGLDEQYF.

The chain links TRBV9 to TRBJ2-3; D perhaps matches TRBD2 (5 bases). Germline V gene sequence: CDR1 SGDLS, CDR2 YYNGEE. The V and J ends lost 2 bases and 5 bases respectively, with 9 bases between them. The CDR3 runs 13 residues. CDR3 in amino acids: CASSVEGRDTQYF. The CDR3 DNA reads TGTGCCAGCAGCGTTGAGGGTAGAGATACGCAGTATTTT.

This clonotype has a count of ten or more. This chain links TRBV5-1 with TRBJ2-2; 9 bases fit TRBD1. CDR1 is SGHRS, CDR2 YFSETQ, per germline. With 4 bases clipped from V and 3 bases from J, the junction kept 4 bases outside the gene matches. There are 15 residues in the CDR3. The CDR3 sequence is CASSLRTGDTGELFF. DNA of the CDR3: TGCGCCAGCAGCCTCAGGACAGGGGACACCGGGGAGCTGTTTTTT.

The V and J genes are TRBV27 and TRBJ2-7; the D call may be TRBD1 or TRBD2 (5 bases each). The CDR3 has 14 residues. Deletions cut 6 bases from V and 5 bases from J, with 17 bases between. Germline V lookup: CDR1 MNHEY, CDR2 SMNVEV (reference sequence). The CDR3 is CASRATGTWDEQYF. The CDR3 DNA follows: TGTGCCAGCAGGGCAACCGGGACCTGGGACGAGCAGTACTTC.

Only a few counts were recorded for this clonotype. This chain connects TRBV20-1 to TRBJ2-7, with 8 bases lining up with TRBD2. Germline CDR1 DFQATT, CDR2 SNEGSKA (reference sequence). This CDR3 spans 16 amino acids. Losses at the gene ends were 8 bases for V and 4 bases for J; bases not matched to a gene: 19. The CDR3: CSYLGGEREMGYEQYF. The CDR3 coding sequence is TGCAGTTATCTCGGGGGCGAGCGGGAGATGGGGTACGAGCAGTACTTC.